The rows below give T cell receptor beta chains drawn from one sample of a study of T cells in Graves' hyperthyroidism and ophthalmopathy. TCRdb re-called the multiplex PCR reads with MiXCR, one entry per CDR3 protein. The table includes some 770,000 distinct CDR3 sequences, roughly 17% detected once. Sequencing was performed on blood. The receptors originated from a man between 18 and 29 years old with Graves' hyperthyroidism. CDR3s leave out the opening cysteine and the closing phenylalanine or tryptophan. Size values are once, few and many counts, or a class for expanded clones, and some rows have none.

CDR3 protein | clone size | J gene | V gene
ASSLLNRGTSYRAF | NA | TRBJ1-1 | TRBV28
ASSYRDHTDTQY | many | TRBJ2-3 | TRBV6-1
SARGLAGGSSYEQY | few | TRBJ2-7 | TRBV20-1
ASSLRDGQTYEQY | many | TRBJ2-7 | TRBV7-2
SGQILGEQF | NA | TRBJ2-1 | TRBV29-1
ASTPGQRNIQY | many | TRBJ2-4 | TRBV28
ASSPFGLAGPPGELF | few | TRBJ2-2 | TRBV3-1
ASGSDSGRLGTQY | many | TRBJ2-3 | TRBV7-9
SVVKQGRNTGELF | few | TRBJ2-2 | TRBV29-1
ASSIAGSWH | NA | TRBJ1-5 | TRBV6-1
ASSPGRGSGYT | few | TRBJ1-2 | TRBV6-1
ASSLRQYSYEQY | few | TRBJ2-7 | TRBV11-3
SARDATIYEQY | NA | TRBJ2-7 | TRBV20-1
ASSYGTGELF | many | TRBJ2-2 | TRBV6-2/TRBV6-3
ASSPPGGKWKPGEQF | few | TRBJ2-1 | TRBV12-3/TRBV12-4
SASPDTYQPQH | NA | TRBJ1-5 | TRBV20-1
ASSWRTDTGELF | few | TRBJ2-2 | TRBV11-3
ASRRDSLEGPYEQY | many | TRBJ2-7 | TRBV28
ASSYSVEETQY | many | TRBJ2-5 | TRBV6-5
ASSFLLSGTGGELF | many | TRBJ2-2 | TRBV7-6
ASSLTSGQGGELF | NA | TRBJ1-4 | TRBV18
ASSQDGGGPREQY | NA | TRBJ2-7 | TRBV4-2
ASSSPGTSGYEQY | many | TRBJ2-7 | TRBV7-2
ASSLVGQASGAF | many | TRBJ1-1 | TRBV7-9
ASRRDSNEKLF | NA | TRBJ1-4 | TRBV6-1
ASSPSQLYYGYT | few | TRBJ1-2 | TRBV9
ASSRPGLGYNEQF | many | TRBJ2-1 | TRBV6-2/TRBV6-3
ASKRLRDSSTDTQY | many | TRBJ2-3 | TRBV2
ASSSGGGRKETQY | NA | TRBJ2-5 | TRBV5-1